The 5 T cell receptor beta chains reported below all come from one sample, sequenced in a study of T cells in tuberculosis. Sequencing was performed with immunoSEQ multiplex PCR; in TCRdb, only in-frame clones are kept and a portion is missing. This sample yields 35,000 to 45,000 clones, of which approximately 95% are seen a single time; 3.5% to 5% belongs to the top ten. Indicated time point: new active TB diagnosis, blood taken before or within 7 days of starting treatment. The specimen was PBMCs, collected at tuberculosis diagnosis. The receptors come from an adult with tuberculosis.

The chain combines TRBV18 with TRBJ1-1; 8 nucleotides line up with TRBD1. The V gene's germline CDR1 is KGHSH and CDR2 LQKENI. The CDR3 has 15 amino acids. J lost 4 bases, V lost 8 bases, and 12 bases had no gene match. This CDR3 is CASTNARGQVTEAFF. The CDR3 region has the DNA TGTGCCAGCACAAACGCCAGGGGGCAAGTCACTGAAGCTTTCTTT.

This rearrangement joins TRBV9 to TRBJ1-1; D is possibly TRBD1 (5 bases). CDR1 and CDR2 (germline): SGDLS, YYNGEE. The CDR3 consists of 16 residues. V lost 0 bases and J 2 bases, leaving 14 bases between the germline ends. CDR3 nucleotides: TGTGCCAGCAGCGTAGAAGGGGCAGGGATTAACACTGAAGCTTTCTTT. Protein: CASSVEGAGINTEAFF.

J is TRBJ1-6 and V is TRBV6-5, with D uncertain. Trimming removed 8 bases from V and 8 bases from J, with 10 bases in between. From germline, CDR1 is MNHEY and CDR2 SVGAGI. The CDR3 is 12 residues long. The CDR3 is CASGRGDSPLHF. The CDR3 bases are TGTGCCAGCGGGAGAGGCGATTCACCCCTCCACTTT.

V gene TRBV5-1 combines with J gene TRBJ2-2; D remains ambiguous. The V and J ends lost 2 bases and 4 bases respectively, with 9 bases between them. The germline V gene has CDR1 SGHRS and CDR2 YFSETQ. The CDR3 loop spans 14 amino acids. The CDR3 DNA is TGCGCCAGCAGCTTCACAGTGAGCACCGGGGAGCTGTTTTTT. Its translation: CASSFTVSTGELFF. Variable domain in full (rest from reference TRBV5-1 and TRBJ2-2): KAGVTQTPRYLIKTRGQQVTLSCSPISGHRSVSWYQQTPGQGLQFLFEYFSETQRNKGNFPGRFSGRQFSNSRSEMNVSTLELGDSALYLCASSFTVSTGELFFGEGSRLTVL.

The chain joins TRBV15 to TRBJ1-1; a possible D gene is TRBD1 (5 bases). The CDR3 covers 12 residues. Trimming cost V 0 bases and J 9 bases, with 8 bases left between them. Germline CDR1 LNHNV, CDR2 YYDKDF (reference sequence). The DNA for the CDR3 is TGTGCCACCAGCAGAGACCGACAGCAAGCTTTCTTT. Translating it yields CATSRDRQQAFF.